The source of this T cell receptor (beta chain) is a study of blood T cell repertoires in COVID-19. As for the study in general: T cells, B-cell-depleted T cells, or PBMCs provided the cDNA or gDNA that served as material.

Seattle patient enrollment occurred during active infection, with longitudinal follow-up thereafter. The ends lost 2 bases at V and 7 bases at J; junction bases unmatched: 4. The CDR3 extends over 14 amino acids. Germline assignment: CDR1 LGHNA and CDR2 YNFKEQ. As originally analysed: How many nucleated cells were present was estimated from reference gene primer amplification. Sequencing was performed with immunoSEQ multiplex PCR; in TCRdb, only in-frame clones are kept and a portion is missing. That table is the source of V, J and clone size, and D and trimming were worked out from the DNA. The repertoire has approximately 270,000 clones, 84% of them found once; the top ten carry 15% to 18%.

V gene TRBV4-2 combines with J gene TRBJ2-1; 8 bases map to TRBD2. The TCR comes from a person between 65 and 79 years old with COVID-19, enrolled during active disease. The sample comprised peripheral blood. CDR3 sequence (DNA): TGTGCCAGCAGCCAAAAAACTAGCGGTAATGAGCAGTTCTTC. Protein: CASSQKTSGNEQFF.